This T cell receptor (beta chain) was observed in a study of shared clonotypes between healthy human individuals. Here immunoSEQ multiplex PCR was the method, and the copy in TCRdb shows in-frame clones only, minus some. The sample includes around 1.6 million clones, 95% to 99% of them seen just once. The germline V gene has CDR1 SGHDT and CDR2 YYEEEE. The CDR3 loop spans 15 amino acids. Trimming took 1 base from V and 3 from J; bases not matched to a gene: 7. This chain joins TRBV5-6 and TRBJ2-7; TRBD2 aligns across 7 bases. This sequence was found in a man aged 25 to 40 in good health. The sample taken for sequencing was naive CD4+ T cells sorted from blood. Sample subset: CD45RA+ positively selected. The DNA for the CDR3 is TGTGCCAGCAGCTTGCTTCGCGGGGGTCGCTACGAGCAGTACTTC. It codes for CASSLLRGGRYEQYF.